This T cell receptor (beta chain) stems from a study of OX40 agonist ivuxolimab in advanced cancers. Study information: Hepatocellular carcinoma, melanoma, renal cell or head and neck cancer occurred in dose-escalation patients. General study findings and limits: Antigens targeted by the expanded peripheral T cells were not determined.

V lost 5 bases to trimming and J lost 0 bases, with 19 bases between them. The germline V gene has CDR1 MDHEN and CDR2 SYDVKM. The CDR3 runs 18 residues. Libraries were prepared by immunoSEQ multiplex PCR; TCRdb keeps only in-frame clonotypes and omits some of them. The sample contains tens of thousands of clones, 85% to 95% of which appear only once. Notes on this clone: The antigen is unknown.

The receptor was derived from an adult with an advanced solid tumor such as melanoma, head and neck, liver or kidney cancer. The specimen comprised CD4+ or CD8+ T cells sorted from blood, sampled in a trial of the OX40 agonist ivuxolimab. The chain combines TRBV28 with TRBJ2-2; D perhaps matches TRBD2 (5 bases). The CDR3 region has the DNA TGTGCCAGCAGTCCCTACTTTGCGGGCCCCGCGAACACCGGGGAGCTGTTTTTT. Translation gives CASSPYFAGPANTGELFF.